This T cell receptor (beta chain) was identified during a study of identical twins. The study's findings and limits: Zero-insertion findings could be partly confounded by invariant cells (MAIT and iNKT cells). In beta out-of-frame sequences, the excess sharing between twins was weaker.

Via MiXCR, TCRdb re-called the 5' RACE reads, giving one row per CDR3 protein. The table lists about 890,000 distinct CDR3 sequences, 9% to 15% of them singletons. CDR1 is SGHRS, CDR2 YFSETQ, per germline. The CDR3 has 14 residues. V trimming: 4 bases; J trimming: 2 bases; junction bases outside the gene matches: 2. This clonotype was seen a handful of times. Its antigen is currently unknown. The data were also submitted as part of a second study, on yellow fever vaccine responses in identical twins.

V and J are TRBV5-1 and TRBJ2-5; 10 nucleotides match TRBD2. The origin of this receptor is a woman in her late teens or twenties in good health. The sample comprised PBMCs. The CDR3 DNA reads TGCGCCAGCAGCGCAGCGGGAGGGCAAGAGACCCAGTACTTC. Translation: CASSAAGGQETQYF.